These T cell receptor beta chains were read from a single sample in a study of shared T cell receptors in the human thymus. Repertoires were generated with immunoSEQ multiplex PCR, while TCRdb's copy carries only in-frame clones and drops some. In the table there are 500,000 to 850,000 clones, approximately 89% of which are singletons. These same records also appear under a second study, on human thymus T cells.

Input material: thymocytes. These receptors were obtained from a boy in the first two years of life with a congenital heart defect. CDR3s include the opening cysteine and the closing phenylalanine or tryptophan. A D gene is named only where the DNA matches it firmly. Some rows mark clone size as missing; the rest say once, few, many or name a class of expanded clone.

D gene: TRBD1; clone size: .; J gene: TRBJ1-5; V gene: TRBV19; CDR3 protein: CASSRRRDRSSNQPQHF; CDR3 DNA: TGTGCCAGTAGCAGACGCCGGGACAGAAGCTCAAATCAGCCCCAGCATTTT
D gene: .; clone size: .; J gene: TRBJ1-2; V gene: TRBV14; CDR3 protein: CASSQDVGAGDYGYTF; CDR3 DNA: TGTGCCAGCAGCCAAGATGTGGGGGCGGGGGACTATGGCTACACCTTC
D gene: .; clone size: few; J gene: TRBJ1-6; V gene: TRBV30; CDR3 protein: CAWSVFEDRSPLHF; CDR3 DNA: TGTGCCTGGAGTGTATTCGAGGATCGGTCACCCCTCCACTTT
D gene: TRBD2; clone size: .; J gene: TRBJ2-3; V gene: TRBV4-1; CDR3 protein: CASSRGTSGGTDTQYF; CDR3 DNA: TGCGCCAGCAGCCGAGGGACTAGCGGGGGTACAGATACGCAGTATTTT
D gene: .; clone size: few; J gene: TRBJ1-4; V gene: TRBV15; CDR3 protein: CATSSPSQFRRHTEKLFF; CDR3 DNA: TGTGCCACCAGCAGTCCCTCCCAGTTCAGGCGTCACACCGAAAAACTGTTTTTT
D gene: .; clone size: once; J gene: TRBJ2-7; V gene: TRBV7-9; CDR3 protein: CASSLAGDSYEQYF; CDR3 DNA: TGTGCCAGCAGCTTAGCTGGAGACTCCTACGAGCAGTACTTC
D gene: .; clone size: .; J gene: TRBJ1-4; V gene: TRBV6-1; CDR3 protein: CASSQPRGPNEKLFF; CDR3 DNA: TGTGCCAGCAGCCAACCGCGGGGGCCTAATGAAAAACTGTTTTTT
D gene: TRBD1; clone size: few; J gene: TRBJ1-1; V gene: TRBV6-1; CDR3 protein: CASSEGQGGRFLEMNTEAFF; CDR3 DNA: TGTGCCAGCAGTGAGGGGCAGGGGGGCAGGTTTTTGGAAATGAACACTGAAGCTTTCTTT
D gene: .; clone size: .; J gene: TRBJ2-7; V gene: TRBV5-1; CDR3 protein: CASRKGTYRGQYF; CDR3 DNA: TGCGCCAGCAGAAAAGGGACATACCGGGGGCAGTACTTC
D gene: .; clone size: .; J gene: TRBJ2-7; V gene: TRBV7-2; CDR3 protein: CASSGHRAILDEQYF; CDR3 DNA: TGTGCCAGCAGCGGCCACAGGGCAATCTTAGACGAGCAGTACTTC
D gene: TRBD1; clone size: .; J gene: TRBJ2-3; V gene: TRBV6-4; CDR3 protein: CASSDSGTDTDTQYF; CDR3 DNA: TGTGCCAGCAGTGACTCGGGGACAGACACAGATACGCAGTATTTT
D gene: TRBD1; clone size: .; J gene: TRBJ2-5; V gene: TRBV5-6; CDR3 protein: CASSFLQGAGRETQYF; CDR3 DNA: TGTGCCAGCAGCTTCCTCCAGGGGGCAGGTAGGGAGACCCAGTACTTC
D gene: TRBD2; clone size: .; J gene: TRBJ2-1; V gene: TRBV7-8; CDR3 protein: CASSLETSGSFNEQFF; CDR3 DNA: TGTGCCAGCAGCTTAGAGACTAGCGGGAGTTTTAATGAGCAGTTCTTC
D gene: .; clone size: .; J gene: TRBJ1-1; V gene: TRBV19; CDR3 protein: CASSPQEIMNTEAFF; CDR3 DNA: TGTGCCAGTAGTCCCCAAGAGATCATGAACACTGAAGCTTTCTTT
D gene: TRBD2; clone size: .; J gene: TRBJ2-5; V gene: TRBV29-1; CDR3 protein: CSVENLERDPKEQETQYF; CDR3 DNA: TGCAGCGTTGAAAACCTAGAGCGGGACCCAAAGGAGCAGGAGACCCAGTACTTC
D gene: TRBD1; clone size: .; J gene: TRBJ1-4; V gene: TRBV28; CDR3 protein: CASSWSSRDSNEKLFF; CDR3 DNA: TGTGCCAGCAGTTGGTCGTCCCGGGACAGTAATGAAAAACTGTTTTTT
D gene: TRBD1; clone size: .; J gene: TRBJ2-3; V gene: TRBV5-1; CDR3 protein: CASSLAENRGMTDTQYF; CDR3 DNA: TGCGCCAGCAGCTTGGCAGAAAACAGGGGGATGACAGATACGCAGTATTTT
D gene: TRBD1; clone size: .; J gene: TRBJ1-1; V gene: TRBV7-9; CDR3 protein: CASSLYRGPEAFF; CDR3 DNA: TGTGCCAGCAGCTTATACAGGGGACCTGAAGCTTTCTTT
D gene: .; clone size: .; J gene: TRBJ2-3; V gene: TRBV6-1; CDR3 protein: CASSVRRAGGTDTQYF; CDR3 DNA: TGTGCCAGCAGTGTTCGGCGAGCCGGGGGAACAGATACGCAGTATTTT
D gene: .; clone size: .; J gene: TRBJ1-4; V gene: TRBV2; CDR3 protein: CASRMDWRDNEKLFF; CDR3 DNA: TGTGCCAGCAGGATGGACTGGAGAGATAATGAAAAACTGTTTTTT
D gene: .; clone size: .; J gene: TRBJ1-5; V gene: TRBV5-6; CDR3 protein: CASSLRGQPQHF; CDR3 DNA: TGTGCCAGCAGCTTGCGGGGTCAGCCCCAGCATTTT
D gene: .; clone size: .; J gene: TRBJ1-5; V gene: TRBV6-1; CDR3 protein: CASSENRFHQPQHF; CDR3 DNA: TGTGCCAGCAGTGAAAACAGGTTCCATCAGCCCCAGCATTTT
D gene: .; clone size: .; J gene: TRBJ1-4; V gene: TRBV4-2; CDR3 protein: CASSQEGGVATNEKLFF; CDR3 DNA: TGTGCCAGCAGCCAAGAAGGCGGCGTTGCAACTAATGAAAAACTGTTTTTT
D gene: TRBD1; clone size: .; J gene: TRBJ1-3; V gene: TRBV5-1; CDR3 protein: CASSHFPRDSSGNTIYF; CDR3 DNA: TGCGCCAGCAGCCACTTTCCCCGGGACAGCTCTGGAAACACCATATATTTT
D gene: .; clone size: .; J gene: TRBJ2-1; V gene: TRBV30; CDR3 protein: CAWSEARLRGNEQFF; CDR3 DNA: TGTGCCTGGAGTGAGGCTAGGCTCCGGGGGAATGAGCAGTTCTTC
D gene: TRBD1; clone size: .; J gene: TRBJ1-6; V gene: TRBV15; CDR3 protein: CATSETRGQGYNSPLHF; CDR3 DNA: TGTGCCACCAGCGAAACCCGCGGACAGGGCTATAATTCACCCCTCCACTTT
D gene: TRBD1; clone size: .; J gene: TRBJ2-1; V gene: TRBV5-1; CDR3 protein: CASSPRDSYNEQFF; CDR3 DNA: TGCGCCAGCAGCCCCCGGGACAGTTACAATGAGCAGTTCTTC
D gene: TRBD1; clone size: .; J gene: TRBJ1-4; V gene: TRBV19; CDR3 protein: CASGTGDGEKLFF; CDR3 DNA: TGTGCCAGTGGGACAGGGGATGGCGAAAAACTGTTTTTT
D gene: .; clone size: .; J gene: TRBJ1-2; V gene: TRBV2; CDR3 protein: CASSECLGEGAFYGYTF; CDR3 DNA: TGTGCCAGCAGTGAATGTCTGGGGGAGGGTGCGTTCTATGGCTACACCTTC
D gene: .; clone size: .; J gene: TRBJ1-2; V gene: TRBV27; CDR3 protein: CASSITGRGKVGYTF; CDR3 DNA: TGTGCCAGCAGTATCACAGGGAGAGGGAAGGTTGGCTACACCTTC
D gene: TRBD1; clone size: .; J gene: TRBJ1-4; V gene: TRBV7-4; CDR3 protein: CASSRDRGEKLFF; CDR3 DNA: TGTGCCAGCAGCCGGGACAGGGGTGAAAAACTGTTTTTT
D gene: .; clone size: .; J gene: TRBJ1-1; V gene: TRBV19; CDR3 protein: CASSPTGGGNTEAFF; CDR3 DNA: TGTGCCAGTAGTCCCACGGGGGGCGGGAACACTGAAGCTTTCTTT
D gene: TRBD2; clone size: .; J gene: TRBJ2-3; V gene: TRBV5-1; CDR3 protein: CASSLEGLAESTDTQYF; CDR3 DNA: TGCGCCAGCAGCTTGGAGGGACTAGCGGAGAGCACAGATACGCAGTATTTT
D gene: .; clone size: once; J gene: TRBJ2-3; V gene: TRBV7-2; CDR3 protein: CASSLRLRESSTDTQYF; CDR3 DNA: TGTGCCAGCAGCTTACGTCTTCGCGAATCTAGCACAGATACGCAGTATTTT
D gene: .; clone size: .; J gene: TRBJ1-1; V gene: TRBV6-5; CDR3 protein: CASSYGRGHTEAFF; CDR3 DNA: TGTGCCAGCAGTTACGGCAGGGGACACACTGAAGCTTTCTTT
D gene: TRBD1; clone size: .; J gene: TRBJ2-6; V gene: TRBV7-3; CDR3 protein: CASSLRSLGGQGVVFSGANVLTF; CDR3 DNA: TGTGCCAGCAGCTTAAGGTCTTTGGGTGGACAGGGGGTTGTCTTCTCTGGGGCCAACGTCCTGACTTTC
D gene: TRBD2; clone size: .; J gene: TRBJ2-2; V gene: TRBV4-3; CDR3 protein: CASSQVRGVGELFF; CDR3 DNA: TGCGCCAGCAGCCAAGTCCGGGGGGTCGGGGAGCTGTTTTTT
D gene: TRBD2; clone size: .; J gene: TRBJ2-5; V gene: TRBV28; CDR3 protein: CASSWGGEYLGTQYF; CDR3 DNA: TGTGCCAGCAGTTGGGGGGGGGAATATCTTGGGACCCAGTACTTC
D gene: .; clone size: .; J gene: TRBJ2-1; V gene: TRBV14; CDR3 protein: CASSQDGRVGFGEQFF; CDR3 DNA: TGTGCCAGCAGCCAAGACGGGCGGGTCGGGTTCGGTGAGCAGTTCTTC
D gene: .; clone size: .; J gene: TRBJ1-1; V gene: TRBV29-1; CDR3 protein: CSVNFQGWLAEAFF; CDR3 DNA: TGCAGCGTTAATTTCCAGGGGTGGCTGGCTGAAGCTTTCTTT
D gene: TRBD1; clone size: few; J gene: TRBJ2-7; V gene: TRBV4-3; CDR3 protein: CASSHRDRGQYEQYF; CDR3 DNA: TGCGCCAGCAGCCATCGGGACAGGGGGCAATACGAGCAGTACTTC
D gene: .; clone size: .; J gene: TRBJ1-1; V gene: TRBV10-2; CDR3 protein: CASSESRDRLQNTEAFF; CDR3 DNA: TGCGCCAGCAGTGAGTCGAGAGACAGGCTTCAGAACACTGAAGCTTTCTTT